This T cell receptor (beta chain) was identified in a study of T-cell reconstitution after alpha-beta-depleted transplantation in children. Unique molecular identifiers were used in preparing the TCRbeta library. TCRdb re-called the PCR reads through MiXCR, storing one row per CDR3 protein. The data hold hundreds of thousands of distinct CDR3 sequences, with under 9.5% observed a single time. This clonotype was seen at least ten times. This TCR was recovered from a human donor who donated a stem cell graft to a child with acute lymphoblastic leukemia. Material: PBMCs from the stem cell graft donor, obtained from the stem cell graft.

CDR3 DNA: TGTGCCAGCAGCCCGATGCTACAGGGTAACGAGCAGTACTTC. Residues: CASSPMLQGNEQYF. This sequence joins TRBV4-2 and TRBJ2-7, with a tentative D call TRBD1 (6 bases). V lost 4 bases, J lost 5 bases, and 15 bases lay in between. Germline loops: CDR1 LGHNA, CDR2 YNFKEQ. This CDR3 is built from 14 residues.